This T cell receptor beta chain was obtained from a study of T cell responses to AZD1222 COVID-19 vaccine. CDR1 SGHAT and CDR2 FQNNGV come from the germline V gene. The V gene lost 5 bases and the J gene lost 4 bases, with 11 bases spanning the gap. CDR3 length equals 13 residues. Measured with immunoSEQ multiplex PCR; TCRdb has only the in-frame clones, and not every one. Of some 120,000 clones in the sample, approximately 93% were seen once. The sequencing used peripheral blood, collected on day 0 of AZD1222 vaccination. This chain connects TRBV11-2 to TRBJ1-2; D is unclear. The sequence was collected from an adult in good health. The CDR3 here is CASSPGKRYGYTF. The CDR3 nucleotides read TGTGCCAGCAGCCCGGGAAAACGCTATGGCTACACCTTC.